These 17 T cell receptor beta chains originate from one sample sequenced in a study of sequential checkpoint blockade in melanoma. The data were produced by immunoSEQ multiplex PCR, yet TCRdb's version contains in-frame clones alone and is incomplete. The sample holds 13,000 or so clones, less than 75% seen once. Indicated treatment: randomized to nivolumab then ipilimumab (arm A) or the reverse (arm B). This specimen consisted of CD8+ T cells sorted from blood (inferred from file names), obtained from a patient given nivolumab and ipilimumab in sequence. These receptors originate from a human donor with melanoma.

The genes are TRBV19 and TRBJ2-3, with TRBD2 identical over 9 bases. Germline loops: CDR1 LNHDA, CDR2 SQIVND (reference sequence). The CDR3 sequence is 17 residues long. After removal of 3 bases from V and 1 base from J, the junction contained 8 bases not matched to a gene. The CDR3 nucleotides are TGTGCCAGTAGTATCCCCGCGGGAGGGAGTGGCACAGATACGCAGTATTTT. Translation: CASSIPAGGSGTDTQYF.

This clone came up a few times. The V gene is TRBV7-6, the J gene TRBJ2-1, with TRBD2 matching 11 bases. The V gene end was trimmed by 5 bases and the J gene end by 5 bases; junction bases not matched to a gene: 11. This CDR3 has 17 amino acids. Germline V gives CDR1 SGHVS, CDR2 FNYEAQ. The CDR3 bases are TGTGCCAGCAGCCCCCCTGATAGCGGGAGGGGTAACAATGAGCAGTTCTTC. It encodes CASSPPDSGRGNNEQFF.

This clone came up a few times. This chain joins TRBV6-5 and TRBJ1-2; possibly TRBD1 for D (5 bases). V lost 5 bases to trimming and J lost 6 bases, with 19 bases between them. The CDR3 totals 15 residues. CDR1 and CDR2 (germline): MNHEY, SVGAGI. This chain's CDR3 is CASSPGLGRADGYTF. The CDR3 DNA reads TGTGCCAGCAGTCCGGGCCTGGGCAGGGCGGATGGCTACACCTTC.

This clone was detected only once. The rearrangement uses TRBV7-2 and TRBJ2-1; 8 bases align to TRBD2. The CDR3 covers 16 residues. Trimming removed 2 bases from V and 0 bases from J; junction bases left unmatched: 3. CDR1 is SGHTA and CDR2 is FQGNSA in the germline V gene. The CDR3 loop is CASSLRAGVSYNEQFF. CDR3 bases: TGTGCCAGCAGCTTAAGAGCGGGGGTCTCCTACAATGAGCAGTTCTTC.

A single count supports this clone. The chain employs TRBV7-2 and TRBJ1-5; no clear D. V was cut by 3 bases and J by 0 bases, with 9 bases left in between. Germline V gene data show CDR1 as SGHTA and CDR2 as FQGNSA. The CDR3 extends over 15 amino acids. The CDR3: CASSFGRDSNQPQHF. In DNA form, the CDR3 reads TGTGCCAGCAGCTTTGGACGGGATAGCAATCAGCCCCAGCATTTT.

This clone appeared a few times. This chain connects TRBV28 to TRBJ2-7; 7 bases agree with TRBD1. Germline assignment: CDR1 MDHEN and CDR2 SYDVKM. CDR3 length: 13 residues. Germline trimming cut 4 bases from V and 6 bases from J; bases unmatched to any gene: 6. CDR3 coding DNA: TGTGCCAGCAGTTATAACAGGGGCTCCGAGCAGTACTTC. Translation: CASSYNRGSEQYF.

This clone was found a few times. V is TRBV23-1 and J is TRBJ2-7; D is perhaps TRBD1 (6 bases). TRBV23-1 is an ORF for which the function is uncertain. The CDR3 loop spans 13 amino acids. Trimming shortened V by 2 bases and J by 2 bases, and 7 bases separated the two germline ends. CDR3 in amino acids: CASSQGTTYEQYF. The CDR3 DNA reads as TGCGCCAGCAGTCAAGGGACAACCTACGAGCAGTACTTC.

This chain joins TRBV6-5 and TRBJ1-5; D unresolved. V lost 4 bases and J lost 7, with 8 bases in between. This CDR3 has 12 amino acids. CDR1 MNHEY and CDR2 SVGAGI come from the germline V gene. The CDR3 protein is CASSSGSQPQHF. Written as DNA, the CDR3 is TGTGCCAGCAGTTCGGGGAGCCAGCCCCAGCATTTT.

The chain recombines TRBV4-3 with TRBJ1-2; D unresolved. The CDR3 consists of 15 residues. V was clipped by 0 bases and J by 4 bases, with 12 bases between them. Germline-derived CDR1 and CDR2 are LGHNA and YSLEER. The chain's CDR3 is CASSQDIGGSYGYTF. CDR3 in DNA: TGCGCCAGCAGCCAAGATATTGGAGGGAGCTATGGCTACACCTTC.

V usage is TRBV30 and J usage is TRBJ1-1, with D maybe TRBD1 (6 bases). The ends were cut back, 0 bases at V and 6 bases at J, with 11 bases in the middle. Germline-derived CDR1 and CDR2 are GTSNPN and SVGIG (reference sequence). The CDR3 is made up of 13 amino acids. CDR3 sequence (DNA): TGTGCCTGGAGTGTAACAGGGAGAGCTGAAGCTTTCTTT. Translated, it gives CAWSVTGRAEAFF.

This clone was seen a handful of times. The CDR3 reads CASSESGTYTQYF. The CDR3 region has the DNA TGCGCCAGCAGTGAGTCGGGCACGTATACGCAGTATTTT. This rearrangement joins TRBV10-2 to TRBJ2-3; D not certain. This CDR3 comprises 13 residues. Germline CDR1 is WSHSY and CDR2 is SAAADI. V was trimmed by 0 bases and J by 7 bases, leaving 8 bases between them.

The genes are TRBV4-3 and TRBJ2-7; D is possibly TRBD2 (6 bases). V lost 4 bases to trimming and J lost 4 bases, with 14 bases between them. This CDR3 contains 14 residues. Germline values: CDR1 LGHNA, CDR2 YSLEER. DNA of the CDR3: TGCGCCAGCAGCCCCCGGGACTCTTTTTACGAGCAGTACTTC. This encodes CASSPRDSFYEQYF.

This clone was seen a few times. The V and J genes are TRBV19 and TRBJ2-7; D may be TRBD2 (5 bases). This CDR3 is built from 13 residues. Between the trimmed V and J ends, which lost 1 base and 3 bases, there was a span of 7 bases. CDR1 and CDR2 from the germline V gene are LNHDA and SQIVND (reference sequence). CDR3 nucleotides: TGTGCCAGTAGTATAGGAGCGGACTACGAGCAGTACTTC. As protein: CASSIGADYEQYF.

This sequence joins TRBV27 and TRBJ2-5; D call uncertain. The J call is in doubt because the DNA end fits TRBJ2-7 better. Germline V gene data show CDR1 as MNHEY and CDR2 as SMNVEV (reference sequence). This CDR3 is 15 amino acids long. The CDR3 region has the DNA TGTGCCAGCAATCCTGCCGTGGCGCGTTACTACGAGCAGTACTTC. This sequence encodes CASNPAVARYYEQYF.

This clone was recorded a few times. The chain links TRBV10-3 to TRBJ2-5; TRBD1 aligns across 9 bases. CDR1 ENHRY and CDR2 SYGVKD come from the germline V gene. The CDR3 consists of 15 residues. V lost 4 bases, J lost 5 bases, and 8 bases stayed unmatched. CDR3 DNA: TGTGCCATCAGTGGGATACAGGGGGCGCGGGAGACCCAGTACTTC. Residues: CAISGIQGARETQYF.

The rearrangement joins TRBV2 to TRBJ2-1; TRBD2 matches at 10 bases. The V gene end was trimmed by 6 bases and the J gene end by 10 bases; junction bases not matched to a gene: 21. This CDR3 comprises 18 residues. The germline V gene has CDR1 SNHLY and CDR2 FYNNEI. Here the CDR3 reads CASSHRVPDTSGVGEQFF. In DNA, the CDR3 is TGTGCCAGCAGCCACCGAGTACCAGATACTAGCGGGGTTGGGGAGCAGTTCTTC.

The chain links TRBV9 to TRBJ2-2; possibly TRBD2 for D (6 bases). From germline, CDR1 is SGDLS and CDR2 YYNGEE. Trimming left V 4 bases short and J 0 bases short, with 16 bases between. The CDR3 consists of 17 residues. CDR3 in DNA: TGTGCCAGCAGCTCCCTCTTGGAGGGCCCGAACACCGGGGAGCTGTTTTTT. Its protein is CASSSLLEGPNTGELFF.